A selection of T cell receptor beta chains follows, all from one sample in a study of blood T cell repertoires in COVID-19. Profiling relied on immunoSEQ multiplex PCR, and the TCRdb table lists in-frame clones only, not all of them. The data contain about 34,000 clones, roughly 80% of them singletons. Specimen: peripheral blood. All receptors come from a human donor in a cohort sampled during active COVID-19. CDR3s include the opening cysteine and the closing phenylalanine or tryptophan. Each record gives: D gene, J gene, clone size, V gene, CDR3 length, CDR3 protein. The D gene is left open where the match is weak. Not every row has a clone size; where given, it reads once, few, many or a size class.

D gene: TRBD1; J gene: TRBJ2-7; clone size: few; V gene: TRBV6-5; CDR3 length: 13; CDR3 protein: CASGDRGPYEQYF
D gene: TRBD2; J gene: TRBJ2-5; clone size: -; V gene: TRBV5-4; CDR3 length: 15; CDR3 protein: CASSRTSGNQETQYF
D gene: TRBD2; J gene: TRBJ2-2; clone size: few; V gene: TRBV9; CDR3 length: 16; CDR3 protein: CASSVGLAGNTGELFF
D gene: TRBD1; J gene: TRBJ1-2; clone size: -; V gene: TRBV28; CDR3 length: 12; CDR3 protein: CASRGPGGKDTF
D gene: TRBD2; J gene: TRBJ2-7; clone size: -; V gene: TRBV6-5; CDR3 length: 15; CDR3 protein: CASSPGLAGLVEQYF
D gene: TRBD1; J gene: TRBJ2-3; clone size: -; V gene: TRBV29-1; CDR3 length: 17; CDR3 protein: CSVGRIGTGGRTDTQYF
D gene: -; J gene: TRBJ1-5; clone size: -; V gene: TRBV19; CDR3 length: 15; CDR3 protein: CASSIGQVSNQPQHF
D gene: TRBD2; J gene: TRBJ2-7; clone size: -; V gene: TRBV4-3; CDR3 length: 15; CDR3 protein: CASSQGLAGGYEQYF
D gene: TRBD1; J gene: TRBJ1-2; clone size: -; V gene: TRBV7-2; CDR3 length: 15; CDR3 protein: CASSLGDRANYGYTF
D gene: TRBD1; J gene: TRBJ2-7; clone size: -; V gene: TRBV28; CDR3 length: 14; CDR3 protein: CASSLSGQSYEQYF
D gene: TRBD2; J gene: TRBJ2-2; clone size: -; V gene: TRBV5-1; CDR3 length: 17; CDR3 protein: CASSVNPSGSGTGELFF
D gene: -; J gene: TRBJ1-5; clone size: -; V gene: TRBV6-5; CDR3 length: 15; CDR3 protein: CAAMGTYDINQPQHF
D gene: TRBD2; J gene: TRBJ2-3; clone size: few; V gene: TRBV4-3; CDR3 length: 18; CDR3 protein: CASSQDRGSGRSGDTQYF
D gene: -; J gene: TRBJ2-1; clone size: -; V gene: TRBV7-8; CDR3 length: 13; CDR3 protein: CASSSQTGNEQFF
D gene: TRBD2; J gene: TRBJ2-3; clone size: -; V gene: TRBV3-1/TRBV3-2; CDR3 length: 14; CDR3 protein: CASSLLAGTDTQYF
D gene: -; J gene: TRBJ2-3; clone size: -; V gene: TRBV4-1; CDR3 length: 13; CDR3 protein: CASSLGGVDTQYF
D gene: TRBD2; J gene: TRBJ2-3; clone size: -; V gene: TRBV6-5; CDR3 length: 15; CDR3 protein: CASRKDSGATDTQYF
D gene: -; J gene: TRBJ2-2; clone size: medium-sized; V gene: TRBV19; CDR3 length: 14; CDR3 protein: CASSIFGSSGELFF
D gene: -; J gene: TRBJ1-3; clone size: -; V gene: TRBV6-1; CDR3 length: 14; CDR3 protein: CASSDQRGGNTIYF
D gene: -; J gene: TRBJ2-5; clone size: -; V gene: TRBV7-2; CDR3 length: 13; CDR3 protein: CASRLTGLETQYF